The 21 T cell receptor beta chains below were found in one sample sequenced in a study of cytomegalovirus exposure and HLA in healthy donors. The data were produced by immunoSEQ multiplex PCR, yet TCRdb's version contains in-frame clones alone and is incomplete. Among 250,000 to 350,000 clones listed, nearly 90% were seen once. The sequenced sample was PBMCs. The receptors originated from a man aged 25 to 40 in good health and CMV-seronegative.

This clone has only one observation. The DNA for the CDR3 is TGTGCCATCAGTGGAGGCAGTCACCCCTCGCCCCAGCATTTT. Translated: CAISGGSHPSPQHF. V gene TRBV10-3 combines with J gene TRBJ1-5; D unresolved. Germline assignment: CDR1 ENHRY and CDR2 SYGVKD. V dropped 4 bases and J dropped 9 bases, with 16 bases sitting between them. This CDR3 is built from 14 residues.

This sequence joins TRBV4-3 and TRBJ2-1, with 10 nucleotides matching TRBD1. V lost 2 bases to trimming and J lost 12 bases; unmatched junction nucleotides: 10. CDR3 size: 15 residues. Germline loops: CDR1 LGHNA, CDR2 YSLEER. CDR3 nucleotide sequence: TGCGCCAGCAGCCAAACCGGGACAGGGGCCCGAAGGCAGTTCTTC. This codes for CASSQTGTGARRQFF.

The V and J genes are TRBV6-1 and TRBJ1-5; possible D gene TRBD1, 5 bases. Germline CDR1 reads MNHNS; CDR2 reads SASEGT. The CDR3 covers 18 residues. V lost 1 base, J lost 4 bases, and 20 bases lay in between. CDR3 coding DNA: TGTGCCAGCAGTGAAGTAGCCCCAGGCGGGGCGCGAAATCAGCCCCAGCATTTT. This codes for CASSEVAPGGARNQPQHF.

This sequence joins TRBV6-1 and TRBJ2-5; 10 bases are a match to TRBD1. Germline-derived CDR1 and CDR2 are MNHNS and SASEGT. This CDR3 is 14 amino acids long. V dropped 7 bases and J dropped 4; count of bases not matched to a gene: 6. CDR3 in amino acids: CASNNGQGGETQYF. The CDR3 coding sequence is TGTGCCAGCAACAACGGACAGGGGGGAGAGACCCAGTACTTC.

The V call is TRBV19, the J call TRBJ1-5, with a possible D match to TRBD1 (5 bases). V lost 5 bases and J 5 bases, leaving 16 bases between the germline ends. This CDR3 region has 15 residues. The germline CDR1 and CDR2 sequences are LNHDA and SQIVND (reference sequence). The CDR3 loop reads CASSAETVIYQPQHF. The CDR3 DNA follows: TGTGCCAGTAGTGCAGAGACAGTAATCTATCAGCCCCAGCATTTT.

The rearrangement joins TRBV7-2 to TRBJ1-5; D unclear. The CDR3 runs to 14 residues. CDR1 SGHTA and CDR2 FQGNSA come from the germline V gene. Trimming removed 1 base from V and 3 bases from J, with 7 bases in between. CDR3 bases: TGTGCCAGCAGCTTAGGCACAAACAATCAGCCCCAGCATTTT. Translated, it gives CASSLGTNNQPQHF.

This chain uses TRBV5-5 with TRBJ1-2; weak D call: TRBD1 (5 bases). V lost 3 bases and J 4 bases, leaving 19 bases between the germline ends. CDR1 SGHKS and CDR2 YYEKEE come from the germline V gene (reference sequence). The CDR3 is 16 residues long. The CDR3 sequence: CASSSLFQQDTYGYTF. CDR3 sequence (DNA): TGTGCCAGCAGCTCCCTGTTTCAACAGGATACCTATGGCTACACCTTC.

This chain joins TRBV9 and TRBJ1-1; possible D gene TRBD1, 5 bases. This CDR3 is built from 16 residues. In germline, CDR1 is SGDLS, CDR2 YYNGEE. Trimming removed 0 bases from V and 1 base from J, with 13 bases in between. CDR3 amino acids: CASSVGAGLGNTEAFF. CDR3 coding DNA: TGTGCCAGCAGCGTAGGGGCAGGGCTTGGGAACACTGAAGCTTTCTTT.

The chain links TRBV18 to TRBJ1-4; D perhaps matches TRBD1 (5 bases). CDR1 and CDR2 from the germline V gene are KGHSH and LQKENI. V was shortened by 3 bases and J by 6 bases, with 8 bases between the two germline ends. The CDR3 covers 13 residues. CDR3 bases: TGTGCCAGCTCACCCGACAGAGATGAAAAACTGTTTTTT. It translates to CASSPDRDEKLFF.

The genes are TRBV5-6 and TRBJ2-1; D possibly corresponds to TRBD1 (6 bases). The CDR3 extends over 14 amino acids. From germline, CDR1 is SGHDT and CDR2 YYEEEE. Trimming shortened V by 4 bases and J by 4 bases, and 12 bases separated the two germline ends. The CDR3 DNA reads as TGTGCCAGCAGCAATTGGGACACTTACAATGAGCAGTTCTTC. Translating it yields CASSNWDTYNEQFF.

The chain combines TRBV4-1 with TRBJ2-3; tentatively, D is TRBD2 (5 bases). The germline gives CDR1 MGHRA, CDR2 YSYEKL. Trimming left V 1 base short and J 2 bases short, with 7 bases between. The CDR3 has 14 amino acids. The DNA of the CDR3 is TGCGCCAGCAGCCAAGGTAGCGTCACAGATACGCAGTATTTT. Amino acid sequence: CASSQGSVTDTQYF.

CDR3 coding DNA: TGCGCCAGCAGCCACGGCAGGAGGACCTCTGGAAACACCATATATTTT. It yields the protein CASSHGRRTSGNTIYF. The gene calls are TRBV4-1 and TRBJ1-3; D call uncertain. In germline, CDR1 is MGHRA, CDR2 YSYEKL. The CDR3 runs 16 residues. V lost 3 bases and J lost 0, with 12 bases in between.

The chain joins TRBV4-2 to TRBJ2-7; maybe TRBD1 (5 bases). The V gene lost 0 bases and the J gene lost 0 bases, with 15 bases spanning the gap. The CDR3 contains 17 residues. In germline, CDR1 is LGHNA, CDR2 YNFKEQ. The CDR3 region has the DNA TGTGCCAGCAGCCAAGAGGCGGCGGACATGAGCTCCTACGAGCAGTACTTC. Its translation is CASSQEAADMSSYEQYF.

The rearrangement uses TRBV25-1 and TRBJ1-2; a weak D match, TRBD1 (6 bases). Germline CDR1 MGHDK, CDR2 SYGVNS. The V and J ends lost 6 bases and 1 base respectively, with 15 bases between them. The CDR3 is made up of 15 amino acids. The CDR3 DNA reads as TGTGCCAGCAGAGGCACGAACAGGGTTAACTATGGCTACACCTTC. It specifies CASRGTNRVNYGYTF.

V usage is TRBV7-2 and J usage is TRBJ1-5, with TRBD1 as a possible D gene (5 bases). The CDR3 length is 14 residues. Germline lookup yields CDR1 SGHTA and CDR2 FQGNSA. Deletions cut 4 bases from V and 5 bases from J, with 12 bases between. The CDR3 reads CASSYTGGDQPQHF. Here the CDR3 DNA reads TGTGCCAGCAGCTACACGGGGGGAGATCAGCCCCAGCATTTT.

The chain employs TRBV14 and TRBJ1-1; TRBD1 agrees at 8 bases. Looked up from germline, CDR1 is SGHDN and CDR2 is FVKESK. The CDR3 is 15 amino acids. The V and J ends lost 1 base and 3 bases, in that order; junction bases with no gene match: 4. CDR3 bases: TGTGCCAGCAGCCAAGGGAGACAGGGGTACACTGAAGCTTTCTTT. This translates into CASSQGRQGYTEAFF. The full variable domain, its missing parts supplied by reference TRBV14 and TRBJ1-1, is EAGVTQFPSHSVIEKGQTVTLRCDPISGHDNLYWYRRVMGKEIKFLLHFVKESKQDESGMPNNRFLAERTGGTYSTLKVQPAELEDSGVYFCASSQGRQGYTEAFFGQGTRLTVV.

This chain connects TRBV6-5 to TRBJ1-2; a possible D gene is TRBD1 (6 bases). From germline, CDR1 is MNHEY and CDR2 SVGAGI. This CDR3 comprises 12 residues. V lost 6 bases to trimming and J lost 8 bases, with 13 bases between them. The chain's CDR3 is CASSDRLPGYTF. CDR3 nucleotides: TGTGCCAGCAGCGACAGGTTACCAGGCTACACCTTC.

The V gene is TRBV6-1, the J gene TRBJ2-7; D is unclear. Germline CDR1 reads MNHNS; CDR2 reads SASEGT. V lost 2 bases to trimming and J lost 2 bases, with 13 bases between them. This CDR3 is built from 15 residues. CDR3 protein: CASSENSYSTYEQYF. Written as DNA, the CDR3 is TGTGCCAGCAGTGAAAACAGCTACTCTACCTACGAGCAGTACTTC.

The chain joins TRBV4-3 to TRBJ1-1; 8 bases align to TRBD1. This CDR3 is built from 16 residues. CDR1 is LGHNA and CDR2 is YSLEER in the germline V gene. J gave up 6 bases and V 0 bases, and 9 bases lay outside the gene matches. The CDR3 reads CASSQDRGLRESEAFF. The CDR3 coding sequence is TGCGCCAGCAGCCAAGACAGGGGGCTAAGGGAATCTGAAGCTTTCTTT.

This clone showed up just once. The rearrangement joins TRBV6-1 to TRBJ2-3; 7 bases map to TRBD1. The CDR3 consists of 13 residues. V lost 4 bases to trimming and J lost 10 bases; unmatched junction nucleotides: 8. Germline CDR1 is MNHNS and CDR2 is SASEGT. The CDR3 DNA reads as TGTGCCAGCAGTGTAACAGACAGGGTAGCGCAGTATTTT. Its protein product is CASSVTDRVAQYF.

V usage is TRBV30 and J usage is TRBJ2-7; D perhaps matches TRBD2 (5 bases). The CDR3 totals 12 residues. The V gene lost 5 bases and the J gene lost 6 bases, with 14 bases spanning the gap. The germline V gene encodes CDR1 GTSNPN and CDR2 SVGIG (reference sequence). As DNA, the CDR3 is TGTGCCTGGGCCGAAGCGGTGGGCGAGCAGTACTTC. It codes for CAWAEAVGEQYF.